A selection of T cell receptor beta chains follows, all from one sample in a study of shared clonotypes between healthy human individuals. Clones were sequenced by immunoSEQ multiplex PCR, and TCRdb holds only the in-frame ones, with some missing. The data hold over a million clones, with roughly 98% observed a single time. The specimen was naive CD4+ T cells sorted from blood. These receptors all stem from a man aged 25-40 years in good health. Both conserved end residues are part of each CDR3. Each record gives: D gene, clone size, V gene, J gene, CDR3 protein, CDR3 DNA. The D gene is left open where the match is weak. The size entry is marked missing in some rows and otherwise reads once, few, many or a size class.

.	.	TRBV11-2	TRBJ2-7	CASSSDYEQYF	TGTGCCAGCAGCTCAGACTACGAGCAGTACTTC
.	.	TRBV5-1	TRBJ1-1	CASREEQDTEAFF	TGCGCCAGCAGAGAAGAGCAGGACACTGAAGCTTTCTTT
TRBD2	.	TRBV5-1	TRBJ2-1	CASSLTGLAGNEQFF	TGCGCCAGCAGCTTGACAGGGTTAGCGGGAAATGAGCAGTTCTTC
TRBD2	.	TRBV18	TRBJ2-1	CASSPLAGFYNEQFF	TGTGCCAGCTCACCTTTAGCGGGTTTCTACAATGAGCAGTTCTTC
TRBD2	.	TRBV13	TRBJ2-3	CASSLRTSGTDTQYF	TGTGCCAGCAGCCTCCGGACTAGCGGCACAGATACGCAGTATTTT
TRBD1	.	TRBV28	TRBJ2-4	CASSLPGQGKNIQYF	TGTGCCAGCAGTCTACCGGGACAGGGGAAAAACATTCAGTACTTC
.	.	TRBV7-2	TRBJ2-7	CASTVGSEQYF	TGTGCCAGCACCGTAGGGAGCGAGCAGTACTTC
TRBD2	.	TRBV2	TRBJ2-1	CASQGLAGYDEQFF	TGTGCCAGTCAAGGACTAGCGGGTTACGATGAGCAGTTCTTC
.	.	TRBV5-1	TRBJ1-1	CASSLFDSGTEAFF	TGCGCCAGCAGCTTGTTCGATTCGGGGACTGAAGCTTTCTTT
.	.	TRBV9	TRBJ2-5	CASSVGVQETQYF	TGTGCCAGCAGCGTAGGGGTCCAAGAGACCCAGTACTTC
.	.	TRBV6-6	TRBJ2-1	CASTVRGEGTYNEQFF	TGTGCCAGCACCGTTCGGGGTGAAGGAACCTACAATGAGCAGTTCTTC
.	.	TRBV11-2	TRBJ2-4	CASSSAGIQNIQYF	TGTGCCAGCAGTTCTGCAGGTATCCAAAACATTCAGTACTTC
.	.	TRBV7-8	TRBJ1-4	CASSKGTGEKLFF	TGTGCCAGCAGCAAGGGCACGGGGGAAAAACTGTTTTTT
.	.	TRBV6-1	TRBJ2-2	CASREVGGELFF	TGTGCCAGCAGGGAGGTGGGCGGGGAGCTGTTTTTT
TRBD1	.	TRBV2	TRBJ1-1	CASSGQMNTEAFF	TGTGCCAGCTCGGGACAGATGAACACTGAAGCTTTCTTT
.	.	TRBV7-7	TRBJ2-2	CASSPIQGSHANTGELFF	TGTGCCAGCAGCCCCATACAGGGCTCCCACGCGAACACCGGGGAGCTGTTTTTT
TRBD1	.	TRBV25-1	TRBJ2-7	CASSELGQGHYEQYF	TGTGCCAGCAGTGAACTGGGACAGGGACACTACGAGCAGTACTTC
.	.	TRBV2	TRBJ2-3	CASRKGLWDTQYF	TGTGCCAGCAGGAAGGGGCTCTGGGATACGCAGTATTTT
.	.	TRBV28	TRBJ1-1	CASSLVNTEAFF	TGTGCCAGCAGTTTGGTCAACACTGAAGCTTTCTTT
.	.	TRBV7-8	TRBJ1-1	CASSLLSVDTEAFF	TGTGCCAGCAGCTTATTGTCGGTCGACACTGAAGCTTTCTTT
TRBD2	.	TRBV2	TRBJ2-7	CASSNGRDTYEQYF	TGTGCCAGCAGCAACGGGAGGGACACCTACGAGCAGTACTTC
.	.	TRBV5-1	TRBJ2-5	CASSLIPGGQETQYF	TGCGCCAGCAGCTTGATTCCAGGAGGCCAAGAGACCCAGTACTTC
TRBD1	once	TRBV7-3	TRBJ2-1	CASSPPGQGNNEQFF	TGTGCCAGCAGCCCCCCGGGACAGGGGAACAATGAGCAGTTCTTC
.	.	TRBV11-3	TRBJ2-2	CASSSTVSSTGELFF	TGTGCCAGCAGCTCCACTGTTAGTTCCACCGGGGAGCTGTTTTTT
.	.	TRBV11-2	TRBJ2-7	CASSLEIIYEQYF	TGTGCCAGCAGCTTAGAAATCATCTACGAGCAGTACTTC
.	.	TRBV11-2	TRBJ2-1	CASSLDSVPGERREQFF	TGTGCCAGCAGCTTAGATTCCGTCCCAGGTGAACGGCGTGAGCAGTTCTTC
.	.	TRBV29-1	TRBJ2-3	CSVARSTDTQYF	TGCAGCGTTGCGCGATCTACAGATACGCAGTATTTT
.	.	TRBV5-1	TRBJ1-1	CASSSLHGTEAFF	TGCGCCAGCAGCTCGCTGCATGGGACTGAAGCTTTCTTT
.	.	TRBV5-1	TRBJ2-7	CASSDSMIGYEQYF	TGCGCCAGCAGCGACTCGATGATCGGCTACGAGCAGTACTTC
TRBD1	once	TRBV5-5	TRBJ2-7	CASSLAWDRGYEQYF	TGTGCCAGCAGCTTGGCCTGGGACAGGGGGTACGAGCAGTACTTC
TRBD1	.	TRBV29-1	TRBJ2-5	CSVGPGGRGTQYF	TGCAGCGTTGGACCAGGGGGCCGGGGGACCCAGTACTTC
.	once	TRBV7-2	TRBJ2-7	CASSPWTLSYEQYF	TGTGCCAGCAGCCCATGGACACTATCCTACGAGCAGTACTTC
.	.	TRBV7-2	TRBJ1-5	CASSPLGVYSNQPQHF	TGTGCCAGCAGCCCCCTTGGGGTTTATAGCAATCAGCCCCAGCATTTT
.	.	TRBV6-6	TRBJ2-1	CASSYSRQYNEQFF	TGTGCCAGCAGTTACTCTCGGCAATACAATGAGCAGTTCTTC
.	.	TRBV7-2	TRBJ2-7	CASSLVLAGEQYF	TGTGCCAGCAGCTTAGTGTTGGCGGGAGAGCAGTACTTC
TRBD2	.	TRBV28	TRBJ2-1	CASSLAGDWYNEQFF	TGTGCCAGCAGTTTAGCGGGAGATTGGTACAATGAGCAGTTCTTC
TRBD1	.	TRBV28	TRBJ2-6	CASDRARSGANVLTF	TGTGCCAGCGACAGGGCTCGCTCTGGGGCCAACGTCCTGACTTTC
.	.	TRBV28	TRBJ2-3	CASRLGTTDTQYF	TGTGCCAGCAGACTAGGGACCACAGATACGCAGTATTTT
.	.	TRBV10-3	TRBJ2-3	CAISQPAERTIVTTQYF	TGTGCCATCAGTCAGCCTGCCGAGCGGACGATAGTGACTACGCAGTATTTT
.	.	TRBV27	TRBJ1-2	CASSLSGQGAWYGYTF	TGTGCCAGCAGCCTTTCCGGCCAAGGGGCTTGGTATGGCTACACCTTC
.	.	TRBV4-2	TRBJ1-2	CASSQSNSGTSGAYGYTF	TGTGCCAGCAGCCAATCAAATTCCGGGACTTCAGGCGCCTATGGCTACACCTTC
.	.	TRBV7-2	TRBJ1-3	CASSAYGRGSSGNTIYF	TGTGCCAGCAGCGCCTACGGGAGGGGGAGCTCTGGAAACACCATATATTTT
.	.	TRBV7-2	TRBJ2-1	CASSLALGSGQSFF	TGTGCCAGCAGCTTAGCGCTGGGGTCGGGACAATCGTTCTTC
.	once	TRBV18	TRBJ1-5	CASSPLSISNQPQHF	TGTGCCAGCTCACCCCTCTCGATTAGCAATCAGCCCCAGCATTTT
.	.	TRBV6-8	TRBJ2-2	CASSTTRYTGELFF	TGTGCCAGCAGCACGACTAGATACACCGGGGAGCTGTTTTTT
.	.	TRBV6-5	TRBJ2-7	CASSYSGLRPYEQYF	TGTGCCAGCAGTTACTCCGGTCTCCGGCCCTACGAGCAGTACTTC
.	.	TRBV10-1	TRBJ2-7	CASSESSGTPYEQYF	TGCGCCAGCAGTGAGTCGTCGGGTACACCCTACGAGCAGTACTTC
.	.	TRBV9	TRBJ1-4	CASSQNSRPGIEKLFF	TGTGCCAGCAGCCAAAATTCGAGGCCCGGGATCGAAAAACTGTTTTTT
TRBD1	.	TRBV4-3	TRBJ2-2	CASSQADRENGELFF	TGCGCCAGCAGCCAAGCCGACAGGGAGAACGGGGAGCTGTTTTTT
TRBD2	.	TRBV6-5	TRBJ2-7	CASSYGPAGAYEQYF	TGTGCCAGCAGTTACGGTCCAGCGGGAGCTTACGAGCAGTACTTC
TRBD2	.	TRBV2	TRBJ2-1	CASTLWGGTSVNEQFF	TGTGCCAGCACGCTATGGGGGGGGACTAGTGTTAATGAGCAGTTCTTC
TRBD2	.	TRBV7-9	TRBJ2-3	CASSAGLGDTQYF	TGTGCCAGCAGCGCGGGACTAGGAGATACGCAGTATTTT
.	once	TRBV15	TRBJ2-1	CATSRSRLSDNEQFF	TGTGCCACCAGCAGATCCCGACTTAGCGACAATGAGCAGTTCTTC